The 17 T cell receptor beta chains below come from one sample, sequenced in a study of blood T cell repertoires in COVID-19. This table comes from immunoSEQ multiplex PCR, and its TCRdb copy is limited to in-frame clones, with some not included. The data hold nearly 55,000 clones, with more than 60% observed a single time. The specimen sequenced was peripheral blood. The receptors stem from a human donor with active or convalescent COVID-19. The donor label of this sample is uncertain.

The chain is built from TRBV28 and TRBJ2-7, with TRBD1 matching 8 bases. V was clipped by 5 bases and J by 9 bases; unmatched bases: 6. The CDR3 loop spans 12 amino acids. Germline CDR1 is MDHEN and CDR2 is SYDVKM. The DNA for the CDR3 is TGTGCCAGCAGTATCGGGACAGGAGGGCAGTACTTC. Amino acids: CASSIGTGGQYF.

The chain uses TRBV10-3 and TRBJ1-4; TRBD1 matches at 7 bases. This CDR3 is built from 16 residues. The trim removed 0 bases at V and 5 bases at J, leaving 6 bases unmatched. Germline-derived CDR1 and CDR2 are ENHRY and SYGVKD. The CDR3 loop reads CAISESGGQRNEKLFF. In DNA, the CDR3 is TGTGCCATCAGTGAGTCTGGGGGACAGCGGAATGAAAAACTGTTTTTT.

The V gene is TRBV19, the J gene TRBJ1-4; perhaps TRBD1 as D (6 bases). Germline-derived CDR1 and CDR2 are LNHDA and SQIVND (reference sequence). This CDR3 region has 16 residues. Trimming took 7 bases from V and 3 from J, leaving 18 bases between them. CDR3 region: CASTKGWGPPNEKLFF. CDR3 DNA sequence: TGTGCCAGTACCAAAGGATGGGGGCCACCTAATGAAAAACTGTTTTTT.

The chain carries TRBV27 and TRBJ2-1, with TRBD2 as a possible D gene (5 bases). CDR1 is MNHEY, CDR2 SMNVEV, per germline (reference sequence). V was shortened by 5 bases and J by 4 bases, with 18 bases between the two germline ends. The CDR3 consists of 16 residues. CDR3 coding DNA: TGTGCCAGCAGTCTCATCCCCGGGAATATTTACAATGAGCAGTTCTTC. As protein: CASSLIPGNIYNEQFF.

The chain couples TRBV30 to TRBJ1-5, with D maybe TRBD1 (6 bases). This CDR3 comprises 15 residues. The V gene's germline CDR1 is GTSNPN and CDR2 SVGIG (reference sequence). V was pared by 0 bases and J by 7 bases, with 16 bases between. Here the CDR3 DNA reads TGTGCCTGGAGTGTTGTGGCAGGGGTGGGCCAGCCCCAGCATTTT. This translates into CAWSVVAGVGQPQHF.

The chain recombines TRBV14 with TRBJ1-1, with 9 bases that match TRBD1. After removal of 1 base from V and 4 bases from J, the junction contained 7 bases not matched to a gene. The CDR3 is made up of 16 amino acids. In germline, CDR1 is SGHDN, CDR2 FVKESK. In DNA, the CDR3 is TGTGCCAGCAGCCAAGTGGCGGGGACAGGGCTCACTGAAGCTTTCTTT. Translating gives CASSQVAGTGLTEAFF. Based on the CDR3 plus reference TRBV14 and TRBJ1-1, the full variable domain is EAGVTQFPSHSVIEKGQTVTLRCDPISGHDNLYWYRRVMGKEIKFLLHFVKESKQDESGMPNNRFLAERTGGTYSTLKVQPAELEDSGVYFCASSQVAGTGLTEAFFGQGTRLTVV.

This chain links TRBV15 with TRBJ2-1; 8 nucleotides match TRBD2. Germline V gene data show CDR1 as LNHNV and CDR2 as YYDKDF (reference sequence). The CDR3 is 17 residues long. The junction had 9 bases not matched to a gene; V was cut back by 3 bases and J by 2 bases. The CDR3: CATSSSLTSGPYNEQFF. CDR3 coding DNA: TGTGCCACCAGCAGTTCCTTAACTAGCGGTCCCTACAATGAGCAGTTCTTC. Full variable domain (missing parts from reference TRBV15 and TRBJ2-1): DAMVIQNPRYQVTQFGKPVTLSCSQTLNHNVMYWYQQKSSQAPKLLFHYYDKDFNNEADTPDNFQSRRPNTSFCFLDIRSPGLGDTAMYLCATSSSLTSGPYNEQFFGPGTRLTVL.

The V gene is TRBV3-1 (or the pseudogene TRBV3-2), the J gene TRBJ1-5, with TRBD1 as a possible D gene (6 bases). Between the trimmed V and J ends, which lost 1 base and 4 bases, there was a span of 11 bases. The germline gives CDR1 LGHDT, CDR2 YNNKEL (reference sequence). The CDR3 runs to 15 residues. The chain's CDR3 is CASSQGVQGNQPQHF. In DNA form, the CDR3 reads TGTGCCAGCAGCCAAGGAGTTCAGGGGAATCAGCCCCAGCATTTT.

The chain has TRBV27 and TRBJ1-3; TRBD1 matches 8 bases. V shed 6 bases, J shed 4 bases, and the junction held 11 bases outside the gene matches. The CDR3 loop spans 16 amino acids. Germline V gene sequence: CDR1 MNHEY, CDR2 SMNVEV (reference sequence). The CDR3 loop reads CASRSGQGQIGNTIYF. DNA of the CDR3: TGTGCCAGCAGATCTGGACAGGGCCAAATCGGAAACACCATATATTTT.

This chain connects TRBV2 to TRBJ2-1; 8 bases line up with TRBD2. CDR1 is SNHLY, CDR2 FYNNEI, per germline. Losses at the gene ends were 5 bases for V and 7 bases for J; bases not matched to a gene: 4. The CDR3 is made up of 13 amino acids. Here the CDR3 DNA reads TGTGCCAGCAGTTTTGGACTAGCTAATGAGCAGTTCTTC. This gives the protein CASSFGLANEQFF.

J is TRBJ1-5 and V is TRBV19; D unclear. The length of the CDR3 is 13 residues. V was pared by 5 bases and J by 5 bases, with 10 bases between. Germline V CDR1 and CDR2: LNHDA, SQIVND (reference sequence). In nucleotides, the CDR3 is TGTGCCAGTAGTTACAGTGTCGATCAGCCCCAGCATTTT. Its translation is CASSYSVDQPQHF.

CDR3: CASTLQGQGWRVNYGYTF. The DNA of the CDR3 is TGTGCCAGTACCCTCCAGGGACAGGGCTGGAGGGTTAACTATGGCTACACCTTC. The rearrangement links TRBV19 to TRBJ1-2, with 9 bases aligning to TRBD1. With 7 bases clipped from V and 1 base from J, the junction kept 16 bases outside the gene matches. The CDR3 is made up of 18 amino acids. Per germline, CDR1 LNHDA and CDR2 SQIVND (reference sequence). The whole variable domain, remainder taken from reference TRBV19 and TRBJ1-2, is DGGITQSPKYLFRKEGQNVTLSCEQNLNHDAMYWYRQDPGQGLRLIYYSQIVNDFQKGDIAEGYSVSREKKESFPLTVTSAQKNPTAFYLCASTLQGQGWRVNYGYTFGSGTRLTVV.

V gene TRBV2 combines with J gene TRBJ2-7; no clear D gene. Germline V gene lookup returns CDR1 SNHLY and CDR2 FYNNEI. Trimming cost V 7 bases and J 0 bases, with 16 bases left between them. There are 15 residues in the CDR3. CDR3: CASKLYLLSSYEQYF. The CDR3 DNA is TGTGCCAGCAAGCTTTATCTATTGAGCTCCTACGAGCAGTACTTC.

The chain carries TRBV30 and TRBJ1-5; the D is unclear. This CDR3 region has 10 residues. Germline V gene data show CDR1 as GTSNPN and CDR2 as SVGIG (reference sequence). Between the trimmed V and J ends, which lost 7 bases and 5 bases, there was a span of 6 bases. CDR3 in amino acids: CAFLDQPQHF. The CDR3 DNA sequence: TGTGCCTTTCTAGATCAGCCCCAGCATTTT.

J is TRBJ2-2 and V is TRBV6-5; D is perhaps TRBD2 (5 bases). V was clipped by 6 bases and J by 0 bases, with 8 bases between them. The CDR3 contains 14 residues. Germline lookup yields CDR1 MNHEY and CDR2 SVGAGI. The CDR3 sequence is CASRTRANTGELFF. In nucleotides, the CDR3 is TGTGCCAGCAGAACTAGGGCGAACACCGGGGAGCTGTTTTTT.

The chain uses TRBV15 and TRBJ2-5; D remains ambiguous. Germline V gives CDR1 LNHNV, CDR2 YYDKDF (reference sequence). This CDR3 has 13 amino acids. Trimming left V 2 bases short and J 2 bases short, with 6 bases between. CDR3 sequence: CATSRQAQETQYF. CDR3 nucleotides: TGTGCCACCAGCAGACAGGCTCAAGAGACCCAGTACTTC.

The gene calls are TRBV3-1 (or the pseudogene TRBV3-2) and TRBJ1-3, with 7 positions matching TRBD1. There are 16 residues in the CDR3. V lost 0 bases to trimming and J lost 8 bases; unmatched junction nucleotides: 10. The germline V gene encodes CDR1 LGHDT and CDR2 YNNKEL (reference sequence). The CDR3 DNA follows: TGTGCCAGCAGCCAAGATGCTAGGACAGGTTTATACACCATATATTTT. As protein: CASSQDARTGLYTIYF.